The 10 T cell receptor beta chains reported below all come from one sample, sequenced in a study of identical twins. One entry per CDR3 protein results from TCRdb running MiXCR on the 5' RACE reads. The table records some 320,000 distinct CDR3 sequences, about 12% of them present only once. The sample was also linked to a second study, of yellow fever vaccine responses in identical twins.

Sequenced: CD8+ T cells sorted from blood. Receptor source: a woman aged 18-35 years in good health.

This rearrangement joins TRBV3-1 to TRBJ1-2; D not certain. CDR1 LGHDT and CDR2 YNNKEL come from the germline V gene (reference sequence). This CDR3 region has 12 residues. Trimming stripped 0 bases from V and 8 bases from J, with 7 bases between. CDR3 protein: CASSQEDGGYTF. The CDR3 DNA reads TGTGCCAGCAGCCAAGAGGATGGGGGCTACACCTTC.

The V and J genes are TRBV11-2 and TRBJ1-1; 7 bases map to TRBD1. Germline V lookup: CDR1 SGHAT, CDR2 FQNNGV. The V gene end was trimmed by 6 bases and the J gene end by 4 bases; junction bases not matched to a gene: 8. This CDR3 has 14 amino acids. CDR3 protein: CASSHPPGGTEAFF. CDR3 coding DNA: TGTGCCAGCAGTCATCCTCCAGGGGGCACTGAAGCTTTCTTT.

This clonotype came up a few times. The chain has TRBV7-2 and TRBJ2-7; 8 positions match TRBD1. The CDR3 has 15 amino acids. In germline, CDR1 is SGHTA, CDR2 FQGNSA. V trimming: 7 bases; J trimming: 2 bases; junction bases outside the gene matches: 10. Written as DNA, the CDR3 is TGTGCCAGCATCGATCCGGGACAGGCAGCCTACGAGCAGTACTTC. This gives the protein CASIDPGQAAYEQYF. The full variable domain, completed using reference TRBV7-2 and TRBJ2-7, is GAGVSQSPSNKVTEKGKDVELRCDPISGHTALYWYRQSLGQGLEFLIYFQGNSAPDKSGLPSDRFSAERTGGSVSTLTIQRTQQEDSAVYLCASIDPGQAAYEQYFGPGTRLTVT.

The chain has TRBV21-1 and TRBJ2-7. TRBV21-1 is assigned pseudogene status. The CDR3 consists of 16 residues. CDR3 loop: CASSKAGWGLTYEQYF. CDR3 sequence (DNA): TGTGCCAGCAGCAAGGCAGGGTGGGGTTTGACCTACGAGCAGTACTTC.

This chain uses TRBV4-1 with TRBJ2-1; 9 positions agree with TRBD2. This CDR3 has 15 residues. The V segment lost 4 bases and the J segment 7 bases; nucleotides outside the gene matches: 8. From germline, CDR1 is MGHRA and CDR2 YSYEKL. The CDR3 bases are TGCGCCAGCAGCCTATCTAGCGGGAAGGGAAATGAGCAGTTCTTC. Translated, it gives CASSLSSGKGNEQFF.

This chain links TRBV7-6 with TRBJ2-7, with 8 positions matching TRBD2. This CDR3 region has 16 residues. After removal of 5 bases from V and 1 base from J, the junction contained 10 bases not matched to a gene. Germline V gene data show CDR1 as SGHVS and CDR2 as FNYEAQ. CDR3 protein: CASSTGGEPPSYEQYV. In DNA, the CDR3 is TGTGCCAGCAGCACGGGGGGGGAGCCCCCGTCCTACGAGCAGTACGTC.

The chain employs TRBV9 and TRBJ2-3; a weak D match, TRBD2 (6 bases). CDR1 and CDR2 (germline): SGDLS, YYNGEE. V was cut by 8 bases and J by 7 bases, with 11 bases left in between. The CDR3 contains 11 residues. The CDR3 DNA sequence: TGTGCCAGTGGAGGGGCAAATACGCAGTATTTT. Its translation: CASGGANTQYF. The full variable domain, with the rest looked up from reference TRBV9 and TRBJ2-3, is DSGVTQTPKHLITATGQRVTLRCSPRSGDLSVYWYQQSLDQGLQFLIQYYNGEERAKGNILERFSAQQFPDLHSELNLSSLELGDSALYFCASGGANTQYFGPGTRLTVL.

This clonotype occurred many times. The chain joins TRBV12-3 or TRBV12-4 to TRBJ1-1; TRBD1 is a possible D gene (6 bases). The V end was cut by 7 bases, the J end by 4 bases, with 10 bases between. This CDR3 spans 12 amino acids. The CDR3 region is CASNRGSTEAFF. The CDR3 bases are TGTGCCAGCAATAGGGGGAGCACTGAAGCTTTCTTT.

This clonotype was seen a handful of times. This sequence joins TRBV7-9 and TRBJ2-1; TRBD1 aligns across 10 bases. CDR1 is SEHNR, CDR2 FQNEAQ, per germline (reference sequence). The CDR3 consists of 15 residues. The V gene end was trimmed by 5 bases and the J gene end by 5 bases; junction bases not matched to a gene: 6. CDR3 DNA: TGTGCCAGCAGCGATCGACAGGGGGCGAACAATGAGCAGTTCTTC. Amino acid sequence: CASSDRQGANNEQFF.

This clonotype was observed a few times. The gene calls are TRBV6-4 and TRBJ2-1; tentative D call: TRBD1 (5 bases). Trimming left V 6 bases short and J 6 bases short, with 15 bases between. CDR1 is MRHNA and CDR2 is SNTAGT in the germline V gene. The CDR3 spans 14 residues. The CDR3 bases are TGTGCCAGCAGCATGACCGCAGGGCTCAATGAGCAGTTCTTC. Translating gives CASSMTAGLNEQFF.